Listed below are T cell receptor beta chains from one sample, sequenced in a study of blood T cell repertoires in COVID-19. Some clones are missing from TCRdb's copy, which holds only in-frame ones; the method was immunoSEQ multiplex PCR. The repertoire consists of roughly 300,000 clones, with about 90% occurring once and the leading ten covering more than 1.3%. Sequencing was carried out using peripheral blood. Source of these receptors: a woman in her thirties or forties who had recovered from COVID-19. CDR3s include the opening cysteine and the closing phenylalanine or tryptophan. Each record gives: D gene, clone size, V gene, J gene, CDR3 DNA, CDR3 protein. The D gene is left open where the match is weak. Size values are once, few and many counts, or a class for expanded clones, and some rows have none.

TRBD1	.	TRBV12-3/TRBV12-4	TRBJ1-2	TGTGCCAGCAGTCGAGACAGGGTGGGAGGCTACACCTTC	CASSRDRVGGYTF
TRBD2	.	TRBV5-6	TRBJ2-7	TGTGCCAGCAGCTTGGGCGGGGGGCCCGTCTACGAGCAGTACTTC	CASSLGGGPVYEQYF
.	few	TRBV27	TRBJ1-6	TGTGCCAGCAGTCCCCGGCCGGGATCACCCCTCCACTTT	CASSPRPGSPLHF
TRBD2	.	TRBV7-9	TRBJ2-3	TGTGCCAGCAGCCCCGGGACTAGCGGGATTACTAGCACAGATACGCAGTATTTT	CASSPGTSGITSTDTQYF
.	.	TRBV2	TRBJ2-1	TGTGCCAGCAGCCCTACTAGGCGGGAGCAGTTCTTC	CASSPTRREQFF
TRBD1	.	TRBV5-6	TRBJ2-7	TGTGCCAGCAGTCGTTACCGGGACAGGGGCTACGAGCAGTACTTC	CASSRYRDRGYEQYF
TRBD1	.	TRBV5-1	TRBJ1-2	TGCGCCAGCAGCTTCGCCGGGGACAGGGGACGTGGCTACACCTTC	CASSFAGDRGRGYTF
.	.	TRBV4-3	TRBJ1-2	TGCGCCAGCAGCCAAGATTTCGGGTCCCTAGCTAACTATGGCTACACCTTC	CASSQDFGSLANYGYTF
.	.	TRBV7-2	TRBJ1-1	TGTGCCAGCAGCCGGGACACTGAAGCTTTCTTT	CASSRDTEAFF
.	.	TRBV5-1	TRBJ2-7	TGCGCCAGCAGCCCGACTGGCCCCCCCACCTACGAGCAGTACTTC	CASSPTGPPTYEQYF
.	.	TRBV7-3	TRBJ2-1	TGTGCCAGCAGCCAAACCGGGACTCCACGCGGTAATGAGCAGTTCTTC	CASSQTGTPRGNEQFF
TRBD1	.	TRBV19	TRBJ2-3	TGTGCCAGTGCCAGACAGGGGTCCACAGATACGCAGTATTTT	CASARQGSTDTQYF
.	.	TRBV30	TRBJ1-2	TGTGCCTGGGGGGGCCGGTCAGTAAAAAACTATGGCTACACCTTC	CAWGGRSVKNYGYTF
TRBD2	.	TRBV10-3	TRBJ2-1	TGTGCCGTGGGCGGGGGGACCTACAATGAGCAGTTCTTC	CAVGGGTYNEQFF
.	many	TRBV5-1	TRBJ1-2	TGCGCCAGCAGCTTGGTAGAGAACTATGGCTACACCTTC	CASSLVENYGYTF
TRBD1	.	TRBV2	TRBJ1-6	TGTGCCAGCGGTGAGGAGGGACAGGGGGATTCACCCCTCCACTTT	CASGEEGQGDSPLHF
TRBD2	once	TRBV5-5	TRBJ2-1	TGTGCCAGCAACCGGGGGGTAGCGGCCTACACCTACAATGAGCAGTTCTTC	CASNRGVAAYTYNEQFF
.	.	TRBV5-1	TRBJ1-1	TGCGCCAGCAGCTTTGAGCGGGTGAACACTGAAGCTTTCTTT	CASSFERVNTEAFF
.	.	TRBV7-9	TRBJ2-2	TGTGCCAGCAGCTTAGGTTCCGGGCAGGGGAAGGCCGGGGAGCTGTTTTTT	CASSLGSGQGKAGELFF
.	.	TRBV25-1	TRBJ2-7	TGTGCCAGCAGTGAATGGGGCGGCTACGAGCAGTACTTC	CASSEWGGYEQYF
TRBD2	.	TRBV3-1/TRBV3-2	TRBJ2-2	TGTGCCAGCAGCCAGGATCCCAGCGGGGGGGCCACCGGGGAGCTGTTTTTT	CASSQDPSGGATGELFF
.	few	TRBV2	TRBJ1-5	TGTGCCAGCAGTGAGTCGGGGACAAGTCATCAGCCCCAGCATTTT	CASSESGTSHQPQHF
.	.	TRBV4-3	TRBJ1-3	TGCGCCAGCAGCCAAGGTCGGCAGGTGGATGGAAACACCATATATTTT	CASSQGRQVDGNTIYF
.	.	TRBV2	TRBJ1-2	TGTGCCAGCAGCCTCGGGTCTTCCTATGGCTACACCTTC	CASSLGSSYGYTF
TRBD1	.	TRBV5-1	TRBJ1-5	TGCGCCAGCAGCTTGGAGGGGGCCACGACGACTCCCCAGCATTTT	CASSLEGATTTPQHF
.	.	TRBV9	TRBJ2-7	TGTGCCAGCAGCCCCCAAGACAGAACCAATGAAGAGCAGTACTTC	CASSPQDRTNEEQYF
TRBD1	.	TRBV28	TRBJ2-7	TGTGCCAGCAGTTATTTGGGACAGGGGAGCTACGAGCAGTACTTC	CASSYLGQGSYEQYF
.	.	TRBV2	TRBJ2-2	TGTGCCAGCAGTGAAGACAAATGGGAGCTGTTTTTT	CASSEDKWELFF
.	.	TRBV6-2/TRBV6-3	TRBJ1-6	TGTGCCAGCAATTACCCAAAGGGGACTGACTCGCGTAATTCACCCCTCCACTTT	CASNYPKGTDSRNSPLHF
TRBD1	.	TRBV4-1	TRBJ2-1	TGCGCCAGCAGGCCGGGACAGGTTTTCGATGAGCAGTTCTTC	CASRPGQVFDEQFF
TRBD2	few	TRBV7-3	TRBJ2-3	TGTGCCAGCAGTACTAGCGGGGACACAGATACGCAGTATTTT	CASSTSGDTDTQYF
.	.	TRBV5-1	TRBJ2-7	TGCGCCAGCAGCAGGGAGGGGGGCCCCTACGAGCAGTACTTC	CASSREGGPYEQYF
.	.	TRBV6-5	TRBJ2-5	TGTGCCAGCAGTTACGGCGGGCGCGGGGCCGAGACCCAGTACTTC	CASSYGGRGAETQYF
.	.	TRBV12-3/TRBV12-4	TRBJ1-1	TGTGCCACCCAAAACACTGAAGCTTTCTTT	CATQNTEAFF
TRBD1	.	TRBV7-3	TRBJ2-7	TGTGCCAGCAGCGCCCAACCGGGACAGGGGACCGAGCAGTACTTC	CASSAQPGQGTEQYF
TRBD1	.	TRBV29-1	TRBJ2-3	TGCAGCGTTGAAGGTACCGGACGCAGGGGGCAGGCAGATACGCAGTATTTT	CSVEGTGRRGQADTQYF
TRBD1	.	TRBV4-1	TRBJ2-2	TGCGCCAGCAGCCACGCTGGGACAGGGATGACCGGGGAGCTGTTTTTT	CASSHAGTGMTGELFF
.	.	TRBV5-1	TRBJ1-1	TGCGCCAGCAGCTTAGGGGTGACAGAAACTGAAGCTTTCTTT	CASSLGVTETEAFF